Included here is one T cell receptor beta chain sequence, with context. Its antigen is unidentified. The data stem from a study of T cells in Graves' hyperthyroidism and ophthalmopathy. Whole-study results and caveats: A model of 13 V-J pairs discriminated ophthalmopathy from stable hyperthyroidism. Most expanded thyroid clonotypes above 0.001 also appeared in blood.

If no ophthalmopathy progression occurred within 18 months, Graves' hyperthyroidism was stable. The source of the PBMCs was 9.5 to 10 ml of fresh peripheral blood. The V and J ends lost 4 bases and 7 bases, in that order; junction bases with no gene match: 8. The CDR3 sequence is 15 residues long. CDR1 and CDR2 from the germline V gene are KGHSY and FQNENV. There were TCR beta CDR3 regions amplified from RNA transcripts. HTBI primers were the set used in a first-round RT-PCR of the TCR CDR3. TCRdb ran MiXCR on the multiplex PCR reads and lists one entry per CDR3 protein. The table lists over 500,000 distinct CDR3 sequences, approximately 14% of them singletons.

This receptor was identified in a woman aged 40 to 55 with Graves' hyperthyroidism. The genes are TRBV16 and TRBJ1-1; the match to TRBD1 covers 11 bases. The material sequenced was blood. CDR3 region: CASSPDRGLYGEAFF. The CDR3 DNA sequence: TGTGCCAGCAGCCCGGACAGGGGGCTTTACGGTGAAGCTTTCTTT.